The 30 T cell receptor beta chains below come from one sample, sequenced in a study of regulatory T cells in long-lasting Graves disease. According to the study, TCR beta libraries were built with iRepertoire HTBI primers and CDR3-region Arm-PCR. MiXCR, run by TCRdb on the multiplex PCR reads, gives a single entry per CDR3 protein. The table has around 460,000 distinct CDR3 sequences, about 20% seen once. Noted time point: persistent/refractory GD, antithyroid drugs over 5 years with positive TRAb. After RNA was extracted from PBMCs, the TCR library was made from it. Sequencing was performed on peripheral blood mononuclear cells (PBMCs), taken when the disease was refractory, from a patient treated with antithyroid drugs. These receptors were obtained from a female donor with Graves disease.

The CDR3 region has the DNA TGCGCCAGCAGCCGGGACAGACCCTCTGGAAACACCATATATTTT. This gives the protein CASSRDRPSGNTIYF. The gene calls are TRBV5-1 and TRBJ1-3, with 7 positions matching TRBD1. This CDR3 has 15 amino acids. V trimming: 4 bases; J trimming: 0 bases; junction bases outside the gene matches: 4. Germline V gene data show CDR1 as SGHRS and CDR2 as YFSETQ.

In this sample, this clonotype turned up many times. This sequence joins TRBV24-1 and TRBJ2-7; D ambiguous. This CDR3 has 16 amino acids. The germline V and J ends were trimmed by 3 bases and 3 bases, with 17 bases remaining between them. Germline CDR1 reads KGHDR; CDR2 reads SFDVKD. The CDR3 reads CATSDHPSSVSYEQYF. The CDR3 DNA is TGTGCCACCAGTGATCACCCCTCCAGCGTAAGCTACGAGCAGTACTTC.

In this sample, this clonotype turned up many times. The V and J genes are TRBV7-2 and TRBJ1-6; possibly TRBD1 for D (5 bases). CDR1 SGHTA and CDR2 FQGNSA come from the germline V gene. V was clipped by 5 bases and J by 9 bases, with 17 bases between them. The CDR3 is 15 amino acids. DNA of the CDR3: TGTGCCAGCAGCCTAAGGTCTGGGGGAGGTTCACCCCTCCACTTT. Amino acid sequence: CASSLRSGGGSPLHF.

A few counts support this clonotype. V usage is TRBV20-1 and J usage is TRBJ1-5; D not certain. The CDR3 totals 14 residues. Germline assignment: CDR1 DFQATT and CDR2 SNEGSKA (reference sequence). Trimming took off 6 bases at V and 9 bases at J, with 21 bases between the two ends. The CDR3 region is CSAKGDFLSGPQHF. The CDR3 DNA reads as TGCAGTGCCAAGGGCGATTTCTTGTCAGGGCCCCAGCATTTT.

This clonotype has a count of ten or more. The chain links TRBV12-5 to TRBJ1-5; 7 bases line up with TRBD1. Germline loops: CDR1 LGHNT, CDR2 FRNRAP. The CDR3 has 16 amino acids. With 3 bases clipped from V and 5 bases from J, the junction kept 10 bases outside the gene matches. The CDR3 reads CASGFTGEIRDQPQHF. The CDR3 bases are TGTGCTAGTGGTTTCACAGGGGAAATCAGGGATCAGCCCCAGCATTTT. Full variable domain (missing parts from reference TRBV12-5 and TRBJ1-5): DARVTQTPRHKVTEMGQEVTMRCQPILGHNTVFWYRQTMMQGLELLAYFRNRAPLDDSGMPKDRFSAEMPDATLATLKIQPSEPRDSAVYFCASGFTGEIRDQPQHFGDGTRLSIL.

The rearrangement links TRBV19 to TRBJ1-1, with TRBD1 matching over 10 bases. From germline, CDR1 is LNHDA and CDR2 SQIVND (reference sequence). V lost 11 bases and J lost 1; bases outside the gene matches: 10. The CDR3 extends over 15 amino acids. The CDR3 nucleotides are TGTGCCTCTAAGGGACAGGGGTTAGAGAACACTGAAGCTTTCTTT. Translation: CASKGQGLENTEAFF.

The V call is TRBV30, the J call TRBJ1-1; perhaps TRBD1 as D (6 bases). Between the trimmed V and J ends, which lost 1 base and 5 bases, there was a span of 11 bases. Germline lookup yields CDR1 GTSNPN and CDR2 SVGIG (reference sequence). This CDR3 comprises 13 residues. The CDR3 spells CAWSGQGTTEAFF. The CDR3 DNA sequence: TGTGCCTGGAGTGGGCAGGGGACGACTGAAGCTTTCTTT. Together with reference TRBV30 and TRBJ1-1, the CDR3 gives the full variable domain: SQTIHQWPATLVQPVGSPLSLECTVEGTSNPNLYWYRQAAGRGLQLLFYSVGIGQISSEVPQNLSASRPQDRQFILSSKKLLLSDSGFYLCAWSGQGTTEAFFGQGTRLTVV.

The genes are TRBV5-4 and TRBJ2-5, with TRBD2 identical over 13 bases. The trim removed 4 bases at V and 5 bases at J, leaving 5 bases unmatched. Germline loops: CDR1 SGHNT, CDR2 YYREEE (reference sequence). This CDR3 contains 15 residues. The CDR3 nucleotides read TGTGCCAGCAGCCAAGGACTAGCGGGAGTTGAGACCCAGTACTTC. This translates into CASSQGLAGVETQYF.

In its sample, this clonotype was seen many times. V is TRBV6-1 and J is TRBJ2-2; 9 nucleotides match TRBD1. The CDR3 totals 17 residues. Germline values: CDR1 MNHNS, CDR2 SASEGT. The trim removed 6 bases at V and 1 base at J, leaving 9 bases unmatched. Here the CDR3 DNA reads TGTGCCAGCAGACATGGAGGGACAGGGAAGAACACCGGGGAGCTGTTTTTT. Translation gives CASRHGGTGKNTGELFF.

In its sample, this clonotype was seen many times. The V gene is TRBV9, the J gene TRBJ1-2; D uncertain. Trimming stripped 0 bases from V and 0 bases from J, with 6 bases between. This CDR3 has 14 amino acids. Germline V CDR1 and CDR2: SGDLS, YYNGEE. CDR3: CASSVGTANYGYTF. DNA of the CDR3: TGTGCCAGCAGCGTAGGTACAGCTAACTATGGCTACACCTTC.

This clonotype appeared many times. This chain links TRBV7-2 with TRBJ1-2; weak D call: TRBD1 (5 bases). The V end was cut by 1 base, the J end by 5 bases, with 11 bases between. Germline V gene sequence: CDR1 SGHTA, CDR2 FQGNSA. This CDR3 contains 14 residues. The CDR3 DNA reads as TGTGCCAGCAGCTTAGTCCTGGGACCATATGGCTACACCTTC. The encoded protein is CASSLVLGPYGYTF.

This clonotype was seen at least ten times. The chain recombines TRBV20-1 with TRBJ1-1; a possible D gene is TRBD1 (5 bases). Germline V CDR1 and CDR2: DFQATT, SNEGSKA (reference sequence). The CDR3 length is 12 residues. Trimming left V 7 bases short and J 6 bases short, with 15 bases between. Here the CDR3 reads CSVTRIGAEAFF. CDR3 nucleotides: TGCAGTGTCACGCGGATAGGGGCTGAAGCTTTCTTT.

This clonotype came up a few times. This rearrangement joins TRBV6-2 or TRBV6-3 to TRBJ1-2, with 7 bases that match TRBD1. After removal of 6 bases from V and 8 bases from J, the junction contained 9 bases not matched to a gene. Germline V gene lookup returns CDR1 MNHEY and CDR2 SVGEGT. The CDR3 is 13 amino acids. The CDR3 reads CASRAADRDGYTF. The DNA of the CDR3 is TGTGCCAGCAGAGCAGCTGACAGGGACGGCTACACCTTC.

This clonotype appeared many times. J is TRBJ1-5 and V is TRBV27; D remains unclear. The CDR3 runs 14 residues. V lost 3 bases, J lost 9 bases, and 15 bases lay in between. Germline V gives CDR1 MNHEY, CDR2 SMNVEV (reference sequence). This chain's CDR3 is CASSFTPHYRPQHF. DNA for the CDR3: TGTGCCAGCAGTTTCACTCCACATTACCGGCCCCAGCATTTT.

In regard to this clonotype: This could be a read error, since a much larger clone is one nucleotide away. The V gene is TRBV6-2 or TRBV6-3, the J gene TRBJ2-2, with D perhaps TRBD2 (5 bases). Germline V lookup: CDR1 MNHEY, CDR2 SVGEGT. The CDR3 spans 11 residues. The chain's CDR3 is CASSYAGELVF. The CDR3 DNA reads as TGTGCCAGCAGTTACGCCGGGGAGCTGGTTTTT.

This clonotype was seen ten or more times. This chain joins TRBV6-1 and TRBJ2-7, with unresolved D. The CDR3 has 11 amino acids. CDR1 is MNHNS and CDR2 is SASEGT in the germline V gene. V lost 8 bases and J lost 6, with 11 bases in between. The CDR3 here is CASFGRFEQYF. CDR3 coding DNA: TGTGCCAGCTTCGGGCGTTTCGAGCAGTACTTC.

The chain recombines TRBV7-2 with TRBJ2-7; 8 nucleotides match TRBD1. The germline gives CDR1 SGHTA, CDR2 FQGNSA. Trimming cost V 5 bases and J 3 bases; bases outside gene matches: 6. The CDR3 totals 14 residues. In nucleotides, the CDR3 is TGTGCCAGCAGCCCCCGGGACAGGCACTACGAGCAGTACTTC. This sequence encodes CASSPRDRHYEQYF.

The chain links TRBV14 to TRBJ1-4; no definite D call. CDR3 length equals 17 residues. Per germline, CDR1 SGHDN and CDR2 FVKESK. V lost 1 base to trimming and J lost 3 bases, with 15 bases between them. The CDR3, as DNA: TGTGCCAGCAGCCAAGCGGCTTTTGGGTCGGCTAATGAAAAACTGTTTTTT. As protein: CASSQAAFGSANEKLFF.

The chain employs TRBV19 and TRBJ1-5, with D perhaps TRBD1 (5 bases). Germline V gene sequence: CDR1 LNHDA, CDR2 SQIVND (reference sequence). Trimming pared 9 bases from V and 0 bases from J, leaving 12 bases between. This CDR3 is 14 amino acids long. The CDR3 sequence: CASLTAHSNQPQHF. The DNA for the CDR3 is TGTGCCAGCCTGACAGCGCATAGCAATCAGCCCCAGCATTTT. Using reference TRBV19 and TRBJ1-5 for the parts outside the CDR3, the full variable domain is DGGITQSPKYLFRKEGQNVTLSCEQNLNHDAMYWYRQDPGQGLRLIYYSQIVNDFQKGDIAEGYSVSREKKESFPLTVTSAQKNPTAFYLCASLTAHSNQPQHFGDGTRLSIL.

The chain carries TRBV6-5 and TRBJ1-2; TRBD1 aligns across 9 bases. The V segment lost 2 bases and the J segment 5 bases; nucleotides outside the gene matches: 9. CDR3 length: 16 amino acids. CDR1 and CDR2 (germline): MNHEY, SVGAGI. CDR3 sequence reads: CASSYAPDRGVYGYTF. CDR3 nucleotides: TGTGCCAGCAGTTACGCCCCGGACAGGGGCGTATATGGCTACACCTTC.

This clonotype was seen more than once but under ten times. A read error may be the cause here, since a much bigger clone is one base away. V usage is TRBV7-9 and J usage is TRBJ1-2; the D is unclear. V was cut by 1 base and J by 5 bases, with 5 bases left in between. From germline, CDR1 is SEHNR and CDR2 FQNEAQ (reference sequence). The CDR3 is 12 amino acids. Here the CDR3 reads CASSLGEYGYTF. For the CDR3, the DNA is TGTGCCAGCAGCTTAGGCGAGTATGGCTACACCTTC.

The table lists this clonotype with many counts. The V call is TRBV12-3 or TRBV12-4, the J call TRBJ1-1; maybe TRBD1 (6 bases). This CDR3 has 15 amino acids. Trimming pared 6 bases from V and 0 bases from J, leaving 14 bases between. Written as DNA, the CDR3 is TGTGCCAGCAGAAGGGGGGGACACCTGAACACTGAAGCTTTCTTT. This translates into CASRRGGHLNTEAFF.

In its sample, this clonotype was seen once. A read error may produce the germline difference seen at one junction end. The rearrangement uses TRBV20-1 and TRBJ2-5; D might be TRBD2 (6 bases). Germline CDR1 DFQATT, CDR2 SNEGSKA (reference sequence). This CDR3 is built from 15 residues. The DNA of the CDR3 is TGCAGTACTAGAGGAGGGTGGGACCCGCAAGAGACCCAGTACTTC. This codes for CSTRGGWDPQETQYF.

This clonotype was seen a single time. This may stem from a read error, because a much larger clone lies one nucleotide away. The V and J genes are TRBV6-2 or TRBV6-3 and TRBJ2-7; D is perhaps TRBD1 (5 bases). Germline V gene lookup returns CDR1 MNHEY and CDR2 SVGEGT. The CDR3 runs 16 residues. V gave up 2 bases and J gave up 2 bases, with 16 bases separating them. CDR3 DNA sequence: TGTGCCAGCAGTTACGCTCCGCAGGGCATCACCTACGAGCAGTACTTC. It codes for CASSYAPQGITYEQYF.

This clonotype was counted between two and nine times. This chain connects TRBV7-2 to TRBJ2-2, with 7 positions matching TRBD1. Germline V lookup: CDR1 SGHTA, CDR2 FQGNSA. This CDR3 has 17 amino acids. Unmatched junction bases numbered 9, after V lost 5 bases and J lost 0 bases. CDR3 amino acids: CASSPTGQATNTGELFF. The CDR3 region has the DNA TGTGCCAGCAGCCCAACCGGACAGGCGACGAACACCGGGGAGCTGTTTTTT. Using reference TRBV7-2 and TRBJ2-2 for the parts outside the CDR3, the full variable domain is GAGVSQSPSNKVTEKGKDVELRCDPISGHTALYWYRQSLGQGLEFLIYFQGNSAPDKSGLPSDRFSAERTGGSVSTLTIQRTQQEDSAVYLCASSPTGQATNTGELFFGEGSRLTVL.

This rearrangement joins TRBV5-4 to TRBJ1-5; no firm D call. Germline CDR1 and CDR2: SGHNT and YYREEE (reference sequence). This CDR3 is 19 amino acids long. V was pared by 6 bases and J by 4 bases, with 29 bases between. The CDR3 spells CASTSQWNPWRFRNQPQHF. The CDR3 DNA follows: TGTGCCAGCACCTCCCAATGGAATCCCTGGAGGTTCAGAAATCAGCCCCAGCATTTT.

The sample holds many counts of this clonotype. J is TRBJ2-5 and V is TRBV30; 8 bases are shared with TRBD2. V shed 3 bases, J shed 2 bases, and the junction held 5 bases outside the gene matches. Germline CDR1 GTSNPN, CDR2 SVGIG (reference sequence). The CDR3 spans 14 residues. For the CDR3, the DNA is TGTGCCTGGAGGGCTGCGGGAGGACAAGAGACCCAGTACTTC. It codes for CAWRAAGGQETQYF.

Only a few counts were recorded for this clonotype. V usage is TRBV3-1 and J usage is TRBJ1-1; 7 bases align to TRBD1. Germline V gene sequence: CDR1 LGHDT, CDR2 YNNKEL (reference sequence). This CDR3 comprises 14 residues. With V trimmed by 5 bases and J by 1 base, 4 bases remained unmatched. DNA of the CDR3: TGTGCCAGCAGCGAACGGACAGGGAACACTGAAGCTTTCTTT. Protein: CASSERTGNTEAFF.

The chain is built from TRBV7-8 and TRBJ1-4; 7 positions match TRBD1. CDR1 is SGHVS and CDR2 is FQNEAQ in the germline V gene. Trimming at V came to 3 bases and at J to 11 bases, leaving 9 bases not matched to a gene. CDR3 size: 14 residues. For the CDR3, the DNA is TGTGCCAGCAGCTTCAAAAAACAGGGGAGGAAACTGTTTTTT. Translated: CASSFKKQGRKLFF. Full variable domain (rest looked up from reference TRBV7-8 and TRBJ1-4): GAGVSQSPRYKVAKRGQDVALRCDPISGHVSLFWYQQALGQGPEFLTYFQNEAQLDKSGLPSDRFFAERPEGSVSTLKIQRTQQEDSAVYLCASSFKKQGRKLFFGSGTQLSVL.

This clonotype was counted at least ten times. The chain links TRBV20-1 to TRBJ2-5; maybe TRBD2 (5 bases). Germline lookup yields CDR1 DFQATT and CDR2 SNEGSKA (reference sequence). This CDR3 is 14 amino acids long. V was trimmed by 0 bases and J by 0 bases, leaving 8 bases between them. CDR3 residues: CSARDEDYQETQYF. The CDR3 region has the DNA TGCAGTGCTAGAGATGAGGACTACCAAGAGACCCAGTACTTC.